This is a list of T cell receptor beta chains from one sample in a study of CD8 T cells in ankylosing spondylitis. MiXCR, run by TCRdb on the 5' RACE reads, gives a single entry per CDR3 protein. The repertoire holds some 340,000 distinct CDR3 sequences, about 15% seen once, with 0.95% to 1.4% in the top ten. What was sequenced was blood, either unsorted or a sorted T cell fraction (not recorded which). These TCRs come from a male donor with ankylosing spondylitis or in good health (not recorded which). CDR3s include the opening cysteine and the closing phenylalanine or tryptophan.

j_call | v_call | cdr3_aa
TRBJ2-7 | TRBV10-3 | CAISDNSGTLTFKYEQYF
TRBJ2-3 | TRBV6-5 | CASSSLGLSTDTQYF
TRBJ1-4 | TRBV29-1 | CSVARDRSNEKLFF
TRBJ2-7 | TRBV20-1 | CSALWRTPEQYF
TRBJ2-2 | TRBV5-1 | CASSLTGTVNTGELFF
TRBJ2-4 | TRBV5-1 | CASSPGQEKNIQYF
TRBJ2-3 | TRBV5-1 | CASHPSVGADTQYF
TRBJ1-2 | TRBV5-5 | CASSFGGPNYGYTF
TRBJ2-7 | TRBV5-6 | CASSLIDYEQYF
TRBJ2-2 | TRBV6-5 | CASSYSVGTSGSTGELFF
TRBJ2-7 | TRBV27 | CASSPDGYEQYF
TRBJ2-2 | TRBV28 | CASRSGGITGELFF
TRBJ2-7 | TRBV19 | CASSISRTDEQYF
TRBJ2-1 | TRBV5-6 | CASSIRDYGRGQFF
TRBJ2-7 | TRBV6-2/TRBV6-3 | CASSLREGPIYEQYF
TRBJ2-1 | TRBV10-3 | CAISESVPSSYNEQFF
TRBJ2-1 | TRBV3-1 | CASSLIDNEQFF
TRBJ2-2 | TRBV12-3/TRBV12-4 | CASGRDRAITGELFF
TRBJ1-6 | TRBV12-3/TRBV12-4 | CASSLVSSYNSPLHF
TRBJ2-3 | TRBV6-4 | CASSITGSDTQYF
TRBJ2-7 | TRBV5-1 | CASSMNPSGGDSYEQYF
TRBJ2-5 | TRBV5-1 | CASSSGRTVGETQYF
TRBJ2-1 | TRBV12-3/TRBV12-4 | CASSSWGGGRNEQFF
TRBJ2-7 | TRBV7-6 | CASSLEAGESYEQYF
TRBJ2-5 | TRBV10-3 | CAISVDRGETQYF
TRBJ1-1 | TRBV3-1 | CASSPHRGQNTEAFF
TRBJ2-3 | TRBV20-1 | CSAYRPLGTDTQYF
TRBJ2-7 | TRBV20-1 | CSARDHGANPYEQYF
TRBJ1-1 | TRBV6-6 | CASRRKDREAFF
TRBJ1-3 | TRBV3-1 | CASSQETGGGNTIYF
TRBJ1-5 | TRBV9 | CASSVGSNQPQHF
TRBJ2-3 | TRBV12-3/TRBV12-4 | CASSRVAGTISTDTQYF
TRBJ2-7 | TRBV7-6 | CASSLGRRAYEQYF
TRBJ1-5 | TRBV12-3/TRBV12-4 | CASRLSENSNQPQHF
TRBJ2-3 | TRBV5-5 | CASSLDVSGGASTQYF
TRBJ1-1 | TRBV5-1 | CASTEGQGARTEAFF
TRBJ2-2 | TRBV4-1 | CASSHQTGTNTGELFF
TRBJ2-7 | TRBV12-3/TRBV12-4 | CASSPNAGSAYEQYF
TRBJ2-4 | TRBV12-3/TRBV12-4 | CASNPRAHGIQYF
TRBJ2-1 | TRBV29-1 | CSVTGTGTFNEQFF
TRBJ1-6 | TRBV5-1 | CASSLRGEDNSPLHF
TRBJ2-7 | TRBV18 | CASSPAQDRTYEQYF
TRBJ2-3 | TRBV5-8 | CASSHPQPGIADTQYF
TRBJ2-4 | TRBV12-3/TRBV12-4 | CASSPGQDIQYF
TRBJ1-1 | TRBV29-1 | CSVEDQPFHTEAFF
TRBJ2-1 | TRBV12-3/TRBV12-4 | CASGLALSGSYNEQFF
TRBJ1-5 | TRBV10-3 | CAISESLGSNQPQHF
TRBJ2-7 | TRBV12-3/TRBV12-4 | CASSLADNSYEQYF
TRBJ1-1 | TRBV25-1 | CASRRTGGYVTEAFF
TRBJ2-2 | TRBV2 | CASRTQGNTGELFF
TRBJ2-7 | TRBV28 | CASSFRGRTSYEQYF
TRBJ2-3 | TRBV24-1 | CATSDPGSVTDTQYF
TRBJ1-5 | TRBV5-6 | CASSSNNDRASNQPQHF
TRBJ1-1 | TRBV7-9 | CASSLSGSLYSEAFF